A single sample is the source of the 16 T cell receptor beta chains below, sequenced in a study of shared clonotypes between healthy human individuals. Measured with immunoSEQ multiplex PCR; TCRdb has only the in-frame clones, and not every one. The sample records 1,400,000 or so clones, approximately 98.5% being singletons. Input material: naive CD4+ T cells sorted from blood. The subset: CD45RA+ positively selected. The source of these receptors is a man under 40 in good health.

V is TRBV7-2 and J is TRBJ2-3; 10 nucleotides match TRBD2. V was pared by 3 bases and J by 3 bases, with 12 bases of the junction left unmatched. Germline V lookup: CDR1 SGHTA, CDR2 FQGNSA. This CDR3 spans 18 amino acids. CDR3 nucleotide sequence: TGTGCCAGCAGCTTTACAGTGGGTGGAGCGGGAGGGACAGATACGCAGTATTTT. This encodes CASSFTVGGAGGTDTQYF.

J is TRBJ1-2 and V is TRBV7-9; tentatively, D is TRBD1 (5 bases). The CDR3 runs 17 residues. Trimming shortened V by 5 bases and J by 2 bases, and 21 bases separated the two germline ends. Germline values: CDR1 SEHNR, CDR2 FQNEAQ (reference sequence). CDR3 sequence (DNA): TGTGCCAGCAGCGCCGTCTTGGGACCGGCCGGGAACTATGGCTACACCTTC. Translation gives CASSAVLGPAGNYGYTF.

The rearrangement links TRBV28 to TRBJ1-2; 7 bases are a match to TRBD1. Losses at the gene ends were 4 bases for V and 3 bases for J; bases not matched to a gene: 11. The CDR3 is 16 residues long. Germline CDR1 is MDHEN and CDR2 is SYDVKM. CDR3 sequence reads: CASSSPDRFYDYGYTF. CDR3 in DNA: TGTGCCAGCAGTTCCCCGGACAGGTTCTACGACTATGGCTACACCTTC.

This chain connects TRBV7-6 to TRBJ2-7; 9 bases match TRBD1. J lost 3 bases, V lost 5 bases, and 11 bases had no gene match. This CDR3 has 16 amino acids. Germline V gene lookup returns CDR1 SGHVS and CDR2 FNYEAQ. The CDR3 nucleotides are TGTGCCAGCAGCCCGGTCCCGGGACAGGGAATCTACGAGCAGTACTTC. Its translation: CASSPVPGQGIYEQYF.

This chain joins TRBV28 and TRBJ1-2; possibly TRBD1 for D (5 bases). Germline V gene data show CDR1 as MDHEN and CDR2 as SYDVKM. This CDR3 comprises 16 residues. Trimming pared 2 bases from V and 3 bases from J, leaving 16 bases between. The CDR3, as DNA: TGTGCCAGCAGTTTAGTGACGGGGGGAGAAGACTATGGCTACACCTTC. This encodes CASSLVTGGEDYGYTF.

This clone has a single count. V and J are TRBV15 and TRBJ2-1, with 8 nucleotides matching TRBD2. Per germline, CDR1 LNHNV and CDR2 YYDKDF (reference sequence). The CDR3 spans 15 residues. V shed 5 bases, J shed 5 bases, and the junction held 8 bases outside the gene matches. For the CDR3, the DNA is TGTGCCACCAGCCTGCGGACTAGCAGAAACAATGAGCAGTTCTTC. It yields the protein CATSLRTSRNNEQFF. Full variable domain (missing parts from reference TRBV15 and TRBJ2-1): DAMVIQNPRYQVTQFGKPVTLSCSQTLNHNVMYWYQQKSSQAPKLLFHYYDKDFNNEADTPDNFQSRRPNTSFCFLDIRSPGLGDTAMYLCATSLRTSRNNEQFFGPGTRLTVL.

The CDR3, as DNA: TGCAGTGCTAGAGATGGGGGCCAGCAGTACTTC. This translates into CSARDGGQQYF. The genes are TRBV20-1 and TRBJ2-7, with a tentative D call TRBD1 (6 bases). The CDR3 sequence is 11 residues long. Trimming pared 0 bases from V and 8 bases from J, leaving 8 bases between. From germline, CDR1 is DFQATT and CDR2 SNEGSKA (reference sequence).

The table lists this clone with a count of one. This sample includes further DNA sequences coding for the same CDR3. J is TRBJ1-5 and V is TRBV2; D gene unclear. The CDR3 runs 13 residues. Trimming took 6 bases from V and 4 from J, leaving 10 bases between them. Germline assignment: CDR1 SNHLY and CDR2 FYNNEI. CDR3 DNA sequence: TGTGCCAGCAGCTACAGCTCGAATCAGCCCCAGCATTTT. Protein: CASSYSSNQPQHF.

This clone was observed a single time. The chain uses TRBV12-5 and TRBJ1-5; D is unclear. This CDR3 has 15 amino acids. The germline gives CDR1 LGHNT, CDR2 FRNRAP. V lost 1 base and J 4 bases, leaving 11 bases between the germline ends. The DNA for the CDR3 is TGTGCTAGTGGTTTGGATCCCCCCGGAAATCAGCCCCAGCATTTT. Residues: CASGLDPPGNQPQHF.

This clone was seen a single time. The genes are TRBV28 and TRBJ1-1; 9 bases align to TRBD1. Germline values: CDR1 MDHEN, CDR2 SYDVKM. CDR3 size: 14 residues. With V trimmed by 9 bases and J by 4 bases, 9 bases remained unmatched. CDR3 nucleotide sequence: TGTGCCAGTCTCCGGGACAGGGTCGTCACTGAAGCTTTCTTT. Residues: CASLRDRVVTEAFF.

The rearrangement uses TRBV7-9 and TRBJ2-1, with a possible D match to TRBD2 (5 bases). CDR3 length: 15 amino acids. Per germline, CDR1 SEHNR and CDR2 FQNEAQ (reference sequence). The V and J ends lost 0 bases and 8 bases respectively, with 14 bases between them. In DNA form, the CDR3 reads TGTGCCAGCAGCTTAGCGGTCCCCCTGGGAGATGAGCAGTTCTTC. This encodes CASSLAVPLGDEQFF.

The chain recombines TRBV10-3 with TRBJ2-7; D remains ambiguous. This CDR3 has 13 amino acids. Trimming removed 3 bases from V and 3 bases from J, with 9 bases in between. Per germline, CDR1 ENHRY and CDR2 SYGVKD. The CDR3 region is CAISDGPRYEQYF. The DNA for the CDR3 is TGTGCCATCAGTGACGGCCCCCGCTACGAGCAGTACTTC.

Worth noting for this clone: At one end, the junction sequence differs from germline, possibly due to a read error. The J gene is TRBJ1-1, the V gene TRBV2, with a weak D call TRBD1 (6 bases). The CDR3 consists of 14 residues. Per germline, CDR1 SNHLY and CDR2 FYNNEI. The CDR3 DNA follows: TGTGCCAGCAGTGACCGACCATCGGGGACACCGTCGTTTTTT. It specifies CASSDRPSGTPSFF.

The rearrangement joins TRBV11-2 to TRBJ2-6, with 9 nucleotides matching TRBD1. The V and J ends lost 5 bases and 2 bases, in that order; junction bases with no gene match: 10. The germline CDR1 and CDR2 sequences are SGHAT and FQNNGV. The CDR3 is made up of 18 amino acids. Here the CDR3 reads CASSAGTGWITGANVLTF. The CDR3 DNA sequence: TGTGCCAGCAGCGCAGGGACAGGGTGGATCACTGGGGCCAACGTCCTGACTTTC.

With regard to this clone: The same CDR3 is also encoded by other DNA sequences in this sample. V usage is TRBV28 and J usage is TRBJ1-1; 7 bases line up with TRBD1. V trimming: 5 bases; J trimming: 1 base; junction bases outside the gene matches: 1. Per the germline V gene, CDR1 is MDHEN and CDR2 is SYDVKM. The CDR3 sequence is 13 residues long. The CDR3 DNA reads as TGTGCCAGCAGTAGGACAGGGAACACTGAAGCTTTCTTT. Protein product: CASSRTGNTEAFF.

This clone was observed once. The J gene is TRBJ2-7, the V gene TRBV6-1; weak D call: TRBD2 (5 bases). The CDR3 loop spans 11 amino acids. Germline assignment: CDR1 MNHNS and CDR2 SASEGT. V was cut by 7 bases and J by 3 bases, with 7 bases left in between. CDR3 region: CASTGGYEQYF. The CDR3 DNA reads TGTGCCAGCACCGGAGGCTACGAGCAGTACTTC.